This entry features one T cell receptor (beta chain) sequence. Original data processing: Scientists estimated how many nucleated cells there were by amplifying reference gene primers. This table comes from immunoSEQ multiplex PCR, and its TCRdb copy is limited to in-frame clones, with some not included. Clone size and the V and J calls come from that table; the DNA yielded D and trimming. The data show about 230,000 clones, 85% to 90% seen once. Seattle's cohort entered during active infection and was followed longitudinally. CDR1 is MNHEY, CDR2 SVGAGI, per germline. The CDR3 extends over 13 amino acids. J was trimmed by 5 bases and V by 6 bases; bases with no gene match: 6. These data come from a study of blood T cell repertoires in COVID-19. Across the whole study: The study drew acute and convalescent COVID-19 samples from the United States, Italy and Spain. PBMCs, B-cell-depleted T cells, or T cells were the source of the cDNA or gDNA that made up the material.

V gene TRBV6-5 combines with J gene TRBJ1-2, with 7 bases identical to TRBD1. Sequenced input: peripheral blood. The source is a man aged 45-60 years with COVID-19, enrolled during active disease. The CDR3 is CASRTTGSYGYTF. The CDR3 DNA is TGTGCCAGCAGAACGACAGGGTCGTATGGCTACACCTTC.